This TCR beta chain is drawn from a study of T-cell memory formation after mild COVID-19. A few counts support this clonotype. MiXCR, applied by TCRdb to the 5' RACE reads, yields one record per CDR3 protein. The sample consists of approximately 60,000 distinct CDR3 sequences, 9.3% of them appearing once. Germline CDR1 LGHNA, CDR2 YSLEER. The V gene lost 1 base and the J gene lost 11 bases, with 17 bases spanning the gap. The CDR3 has 14 residues. Material: PBMCs or a T cell subset sorted from them (not recorded which). The clonotype was recovered from a man between 18 and 35 years old who had mild COVID-19 (a few samples of this study predate the infection). Cell type and time point are not known. This chain uses TRBV4-3 with TRBJ1-1, with D uncertain. CDR3 amino acids: CASSQGLGHAAAFF. The CDR3 DNA reads as TGCGCCAGCAGCCAAGGTTTAGGTCACGCCGCGGCTTTCTTT.